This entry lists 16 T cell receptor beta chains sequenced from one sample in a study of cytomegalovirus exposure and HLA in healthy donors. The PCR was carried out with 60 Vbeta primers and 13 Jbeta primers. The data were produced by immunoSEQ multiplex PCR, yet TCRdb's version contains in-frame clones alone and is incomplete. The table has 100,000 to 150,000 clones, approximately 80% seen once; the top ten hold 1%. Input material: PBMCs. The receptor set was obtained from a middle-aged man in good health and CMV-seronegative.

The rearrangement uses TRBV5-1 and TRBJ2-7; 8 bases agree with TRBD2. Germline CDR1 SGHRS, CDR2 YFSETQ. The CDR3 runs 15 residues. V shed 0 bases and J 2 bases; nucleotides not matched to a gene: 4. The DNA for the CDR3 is TGCGCCAGCAGCTTGGGCGGGACTAGTACCTACGAGCAGTACTTC. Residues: CASSLGGTSTYEQYF.

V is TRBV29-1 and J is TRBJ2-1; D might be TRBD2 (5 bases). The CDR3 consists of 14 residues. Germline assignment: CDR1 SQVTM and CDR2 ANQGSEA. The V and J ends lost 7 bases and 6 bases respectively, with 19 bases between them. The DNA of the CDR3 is TGCAGCGGTATCCGGGGATCGTGGTCCAATGAGCAGTTCTTC. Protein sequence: CSGIRGSWSNEQFF.

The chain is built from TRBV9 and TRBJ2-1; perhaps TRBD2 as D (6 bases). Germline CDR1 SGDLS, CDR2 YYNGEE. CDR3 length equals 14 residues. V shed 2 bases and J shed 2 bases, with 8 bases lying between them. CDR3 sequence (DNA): TGTGCCAGCAGCGTCGCGGGGACCTACAATGAGCAGTTCTTC. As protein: CASSVAGTYNEQFF.

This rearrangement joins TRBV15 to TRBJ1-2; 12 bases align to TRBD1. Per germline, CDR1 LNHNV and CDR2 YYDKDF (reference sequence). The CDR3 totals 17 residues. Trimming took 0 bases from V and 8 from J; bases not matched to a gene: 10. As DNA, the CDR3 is TGTGCCACCAGCAGAGATGGGGGGACAGGGGGCGCACTGGGCTACACCTTC. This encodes CATSRDGGTGGALGYTF. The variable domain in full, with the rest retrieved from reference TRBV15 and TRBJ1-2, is DAMVIQNPRYQVTQFGKPVTLSCSQTLNHNVMYWYQQKSSQAPKLLFHYYDKDFNNEADTPDNFQSRRPNTSFCFLDIRSPGLGDTAMYLCATSRDGGTGGALGYTFGSGTRLTVV.

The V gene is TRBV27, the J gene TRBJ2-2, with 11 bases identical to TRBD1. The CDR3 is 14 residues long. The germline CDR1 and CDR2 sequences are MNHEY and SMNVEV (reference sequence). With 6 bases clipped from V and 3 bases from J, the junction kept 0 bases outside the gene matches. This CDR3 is CASRGQGDTGELFF. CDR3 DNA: TGTGCCAGCAGGGGACAGGGGGACACCGGGGAGCTGTTTTTT.

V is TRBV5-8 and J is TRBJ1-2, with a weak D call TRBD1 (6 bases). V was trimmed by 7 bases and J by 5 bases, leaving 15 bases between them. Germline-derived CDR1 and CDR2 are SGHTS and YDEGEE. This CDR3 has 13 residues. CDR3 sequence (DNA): TGTGCCAGCTCGTCGGGGGGCCCTTATGGCTACACCTTC. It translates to CASSSGGPYGYTF.

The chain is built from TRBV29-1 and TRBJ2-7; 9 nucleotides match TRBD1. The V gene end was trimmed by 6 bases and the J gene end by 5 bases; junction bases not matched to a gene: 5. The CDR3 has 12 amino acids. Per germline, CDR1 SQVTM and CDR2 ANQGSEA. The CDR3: CSVSGQGNEQYF. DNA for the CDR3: TGCAGCGTCTCGGGACAGGGAAACGAGCAGTACTTC.

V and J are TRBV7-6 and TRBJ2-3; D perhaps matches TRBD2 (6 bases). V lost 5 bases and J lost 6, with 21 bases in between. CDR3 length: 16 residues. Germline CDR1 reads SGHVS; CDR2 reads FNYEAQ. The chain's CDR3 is CASSPSSRRATDTQYF. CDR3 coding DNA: TGTGCCAGCAGCCCCAGTAGCCGGAGGGCCACCGATACGCAGTATTTT.

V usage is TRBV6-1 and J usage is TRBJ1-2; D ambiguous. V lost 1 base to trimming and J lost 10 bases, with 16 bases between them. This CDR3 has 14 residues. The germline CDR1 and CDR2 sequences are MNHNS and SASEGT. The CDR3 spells CASSEDGGIGDYTF. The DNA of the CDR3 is TGTGCCAGCAGTGAAGACGGAGGGATCGGTGACTACACCTTC.

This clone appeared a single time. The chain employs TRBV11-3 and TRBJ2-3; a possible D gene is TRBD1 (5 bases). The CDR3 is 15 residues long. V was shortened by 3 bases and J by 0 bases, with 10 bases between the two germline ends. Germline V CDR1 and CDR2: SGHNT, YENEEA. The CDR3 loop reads CASSFGASSTDTQYF. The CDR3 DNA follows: TGTGCCAGCAGCTTTGGGGCTTCTAGCACAGATACGCAGTATTTT.

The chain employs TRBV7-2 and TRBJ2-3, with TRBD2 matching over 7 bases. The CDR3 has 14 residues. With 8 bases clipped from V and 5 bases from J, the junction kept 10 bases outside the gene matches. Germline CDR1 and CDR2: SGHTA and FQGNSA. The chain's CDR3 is CASGRLAGEDTQYF. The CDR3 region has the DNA TGTGCCAGCGGGCGACTAGCAGGAGAAGATACGCAGTATTTT.

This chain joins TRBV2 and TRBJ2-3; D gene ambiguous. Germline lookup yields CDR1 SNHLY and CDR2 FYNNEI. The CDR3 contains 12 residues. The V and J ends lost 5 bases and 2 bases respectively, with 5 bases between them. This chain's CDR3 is CASSLSTDTQYF. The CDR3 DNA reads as TGTGCCAGCAGTCTCTCCACAGATACGCAGTATTTT.

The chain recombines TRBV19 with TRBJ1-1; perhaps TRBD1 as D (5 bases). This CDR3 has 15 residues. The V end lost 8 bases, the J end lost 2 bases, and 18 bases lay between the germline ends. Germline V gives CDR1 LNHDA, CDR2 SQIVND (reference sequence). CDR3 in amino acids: CASASGSSGNTEAFF. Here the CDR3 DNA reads TGTGCCAGTGCTTCAGGGTCCAGTGGCAACACTGAAGCTTTCTTT.

The CDR3 nucleotides are TGTGCCAGCAGCTCCTCCAGGGGAGTTTCAACTAATGAAAAACTGTTTTTT. Its translation is CASSSSRGVSTNEKLFF. The gene calls are TRBV7-2 and TRBJ1-4; D might be TRBD1 (6 bases). Trimming took off 4 bases at V and 0 bases at J, with 15 bases between the two ends. The CDR3 has 17 residues. In germline, CDR1 is SGHTA, CDR2 FQGNSA.

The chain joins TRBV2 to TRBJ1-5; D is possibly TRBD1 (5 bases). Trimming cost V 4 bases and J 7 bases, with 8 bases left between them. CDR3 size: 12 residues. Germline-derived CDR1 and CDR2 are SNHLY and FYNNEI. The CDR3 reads CASSGGEQPQHF. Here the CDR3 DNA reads TGTGCCAGCAGTGGGGGGGAGCAGCCCCAGCATTTT.

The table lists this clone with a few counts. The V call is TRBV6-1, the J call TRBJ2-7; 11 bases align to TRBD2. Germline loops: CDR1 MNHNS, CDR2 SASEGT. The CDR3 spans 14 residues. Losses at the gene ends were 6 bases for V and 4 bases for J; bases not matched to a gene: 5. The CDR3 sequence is CASRPTSGTYEQYF. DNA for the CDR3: TGTGCCAGCAGACCGACTAGCGGGACGTACGAGCAGTACTTC.